This TCR beta chain is drawn from a study of T cell clonality in common variable immunodeficiency. Sequencing input was equivalent genomic DNA from CVID and controls. Libraries were prepared by immunoSEQ multiplex PCR; TCRdb keeps only in-frame clonotypes and omits some of them. The sample includes roughly 42,000 clones, none of them occurring once. This clone qualifies as medium-sized. Its antigen is unknown. The read is 3 residues too short to cover the CDR3 end, so that end is filled in from the germline J gene. The study's findings and limits: TCRbeta clonality was increased in CVID versus healthy controls. Common variable immunodeficiency TCR beta sequences reportedly had fewer deletions and N-nucleotide insertions. Shared TCRbeta clones were fewer between CVID subjects than controls. CVID patient heterogeneity limited repertoire-clinical complication correlations.

The V gene end was trimmed by 6 bases and the J gene end by 3 bases; junction bases not matched to a gene: 4. This CDR3 region has 13 residues. Looked up from germline, CDR1 is SQVTM and CDR2 is ANQGSEA. J is TRBJ2-7 and V is TRBV29-1; TRBD1 aligns across 11 bases. The sequenced sample consisted of peripheral blood mononuclear cells. This TCR derives from a human donor with common variable immunodeficiency. Here the CDR3 reads CSVRTGGLYEQYF. The sequenced CDR3 bases are TGCAGCGTACGGACAGGGGGCCTCTACGAG.